The entry that follows covers one TCR beta chain sequence. This sample was taken from a study of blood T cell repertoires in COVID-19. Study context: Some COVID-19 samples were acute and others convalescent; all came from the United States, Italy and Spain. T cells, B-cell-depleted T cells, or PBMCs supplied cDNA or gDNA.

J lost 2 bases, V lost 5 bases, and 2 bases had no gene match. This CDR3 has 13 amino acids. Authors' analysis steps: It was from reference gene primer amplification that nucleated cell counts were estimated. Sequenced by immunoSEQ multiplex PCR; TCRdb stores in-frame clones only, minus some. The V and J calls and clone size are taken from that table; D and trimming were inferred from the DNA. The sample contains about 64,000 clones, around 86% of which appear only once. The sequencing input was peripheral blood. The sequence came from a man aged 50 to 60 with active COVID-19. V usage is TRBV12-3 or TRBV12-4 and J usage is TRBJ2-7, with 8 bases fitting TRBD1. CDR3 in amino acids: CASSGQGAYEQYF. DNA of the CDR3: TGTGCCAGCAGTGGACAGGGCGCCTACGAGCAGTACTTC.